What follows describes a single T cell receptor beta chain. This sample was included in a study of shared clonotypes between healthy human individuals. Each subset's genomic DNA was split evenly across several immunoSEQ plates. Generated by immunoSEQ multiplex PCR, the TCRdb table keeps only in-frame clones and is missing some. The sample contains about 110,000 clones, 68% of which appear only once. The sample was memory CD8+ T cells sorted from blood. Subset here: CD45RO+ cells pooled with CCR7-negative TemRA cells. The clonotype comes from a woman aged 30 to 39 in good health.

The CDR3 DNA follows: TGTGCCAGCACCCAGACGGGGGTCGGGGCAGGGACACGGACATACGAGCAGTACTTC. Its protein product is CASTQTGVGAGTRTYEQYF. The chain links TRBV11-2 to TRBJ2-7, with D possibly called TRBD1 or TRBD2 (6 bases each). The ends were cut back, 7 bases at V and 4 bases at J, with 32 bases in the middle. The CDR3 runs 19 residues. Germline loops: CDR1 SGHAT, CDR2 FQNNGV.